These T cell receptor beta chains were read from a single sample in a study of T-cell memory formation after mild COVID-19. One entry per CDR3 protein results from TCRdb running MiXCR on the 5' RACE reads. The data show about 68,000 distinct CDR3 sequences, with approximately 16% seen just once and 25% to 35% held by the top ten. The sequenced sample consisted of PBMCs or a T cell subset sorted from them (not recorded which). The receptors derive from an adult woman who had mild COVID-19 (a few samples of this study predate the infection). Cell type and time point are not known. Each CDR3 is given with its conserved first and last residue. Each record gives: D gene, J gene, clone size, V gene, CDR3 DNA, CDR3 protein. The D gene is left open where the match is weak. Some rows mark clone size as missing; the rest say once, few, many or name a class of expanded clone.

- TRBJ2-1 - TRBV29-1 TGCAGCGCCGCAGAGTACAATGAGCAGTTCTTC CSAAEYNEQFF
TRBD2 TRBJ2-5 few TRBV4-2 TGTGCCAGCAGCCACGGGGGGGCGGCATACCAAGAGACCCAGTACTTC CASSHGGAAYQETQYF
TRBD2 TRBJ2-3 few TRBV2 TGTGCCAGCATGGGGACTAGCTACCCTACAGATACGCAGTATTTT CASMGTSYPTDTQYF
- TRBJ2-5 few TRBV4-3 TGCGCCAGCAGCCAAGCGTCCAATCAAGAGACCCAGTACTTC CASSQASNQETQYF
- TRBJ2-7 - TRBV20-1 TGCAGTGCTAGAGTAGAAGGGGCCCCAAACTACGAGCAGTACTTC CSARVEGAPNYEQYF
- TRBJ1-3 - TRBV9 TGTGCCAGCAGCGTAGTGGGAGGAACTGGAAACACCATATATTTT CASSVVGGTGNTIYF
- TRBJ2-1 - TRBV5-1 TGCGCCAGCAGCCCTCAAGGCTACAATGAGCAGTTCTTC CASSPQGYNEQFF
TRBD1 TRBJ1-5 few TRBV10-3 TGTGCCATCAGTCAGGGGGGACCCCTCAGCAATCAGCCCCAGCATTTT CAISQGGPLSNQPQHF
- TRBJ2-7 few TRBV15 TGTGCCACCAGCGAGGGGGACTCCTACGAGCAGTACTTC CATSEGDSYEQYF
TRBD1 TRBJ2-7 few TRBV27 TGTGCCAGCAGTCCGAACCTCGGACAGGTCGGCAGGGACGAGCAGTACTTC CASSPNLGQVGRDEQYF
TRBD1 TRBJ1-5 - TRBV7-2 TGTGCCAGCAGCCAATTCACAGGGGGGGGCAATCAGCCCCAGCATTTT CASSQFTGGGNQPQHF
- TRBJ1-2 - TRBV4-1 TGCGCCAGCAGCCAGACACTCCAAGGCGCCTATGGCTACACCTTC CASSQTLQGAYGYTF
- TRBJ2-2 - TRBV5-1 TGCGCCAGCAGCTTGGTTCCGAGCATAGGCACCGGGGAGCTGTTTTTT CASSLVPSIGTGELFF
TRBD2 TRBJ2-2 many TRBV7-6 TGTGCCAGCGGAGGATCTTTGGGACTAGGGGCCGGGGAGCTGTTTTTT CASGGSLGLGAGELFF
TRBD1 TRBJ1-1 - TRBV27 TGTGCCAGCAAAGGATGGGGACAGGGGAACACTGAAGCTTTCTTT CASKGWGQGNTEAFF
- TRBJ2-7 - TRBV7-6 TGTGCCAGCAGCTTTAAGGGTGGGGGAGACGAGCAGTACTTC CASSFKGGGDEQYF
TRBD1 TRBJ2-5 - TRBV12-3/TRBV12-4 TGTGCCAGCAGGCCAACAGGGGGCTGGGGCGAGACCCAGTACTTC CASRPTGGWGETQYF
TRBD2 TRBJ2-3 - TRBV7-9 TGTGCCAGCAGCGGACTAGCGGGGGTTTTCACAGATACGCAGTATTTT CASSGLAGVFTDTQYF
TRBD2 TRBJ2-3 few TRBV20-1 TGCAGTGCTAGAAGGCGGGGGGCCCTCACAGATACGCAGTATTTT CSARRRGALTDTQYF
- TRBJ1-5 - TRBV12-3/TRBV12-4 TGTGCCAGCAGTTTACCAGGGCGCAATCAGCCCCAGCATTTT CASSLPGRNQPQHF
- TRBJ2-1 - TRBV4-1 TGCGCCAGCAGCCACCCTTGGAATGGGCTAGCGAGCAATGAGCAGTTCTTC CASSHPWNGLASNEQFF
- TRBJ2-2 - TRBV20-1 TGCAGTGCTAGAGGAACTAGCACGTACACCGGGGAGCTGTTTTTT CSARGTSTYTGELFF
- TRBJ1-2 few TRBV4-1 TGCGCCAGCAGCCAGAGAGGGGATGGCTACACCTTC CASSQRGDGYTF
TRBD1 TRBJ2-1 - TRBV7-6 TGTGCCAGCAGCTTGTCGACGGACAGGGCCCTAGGAAATGAGCAGTTCTTC CASSLSTDRALGNEQFF
- TRBJ1-1 few TRBV3-1 TGTGCCAGCAGCCACAACAGGGTGGGGAACACTGAAGCTTTCTTT CASSHNRVGNTEAFF
- TRBJ2-3 many TRBV9 TGTGCCAGCAGCGTAGCGAGGTTTCGCACAGATACGCAGTATTTT CASSVARFRTDTQYF
TRBD1 TRBJ2-7 few TRBV6-6 TGTGCCAGCAGTTCCCCCAGGACAGGGTCGTACGAGCAGTACTTC CASSSPRTGSYEQYF
- TRBJ2-7 few TRBV14 TGTGCCAGCAGCCAAGGTCTCGAGCAGTACTTC CASSQGLEQYF
- TRBJ2-3 few TRBV6-5 TGTGCCAGCAGTACTACTGACAGCTACACAGATACGCAGTATTTT CASSTTDSYTDTQYF